Following are 30 T cell receptor beta chains from one sample sequenced in a study of blood T cells in healthy people across ages. Then a second PCR, running roughly 7 to 11 cycles, was carried out with a sample-barcoded 5' primer and a J-beta primer mix. MiXCR, run by TCRdb on the 5' RACE reads, gives a single entry per CDR3 protein. The table records roughly 1.6 million distinct CDR3 sequences, about 32% of them present only once. Material for sequencing was blood. These receptors were collected from a woman aged 25 to 39 in good health.

V and J are TRBV7-2 and TRBJ2-1; the match to TRBD2 covers 10 bases. This CDR3 has 17 residues. Losses at the gene ends were 6 bases for V and 0 bases for J; bases not matched to a gene: 8. In germline, CDR1 is SGHTA, CDR2 FQGNSA. The CDR3 coding sequence is TGTGCCAGCAGTCGGACTAGCGGAGACCCCTCCTACAATGAGCAGTTCTTC. Translated, it gives CASSRTSGDPSYNEQFF.

A note on this clonotype: Its ends do not fully match the called genes, so a read error is possible. The chain combines TRBV24-1 with TRBJ2-1, with D maybe TRBD2 (6 bases). The CDR3 sequence is 17 residues long. Germline V gene sequence: CDR1 KGHDR, CDR2 SFDVKD. The CDR3 reads CATSDGPTGGAYNEQFF. The CDR3 DNA follows: TGCGCCACCAGTGACGGCCCTACTGGCGGGGCCTACAATGAGCAGTTCTTC.

This clonotype was seen more than once but under ten times. The chain links TRBV20-1 to TRBJ1-4; 7 bases are shared with TRBD1. With 6 bases clipped from V and 7 bases from J, the junction kept 8 bases outside the gene matches. This CDR3 is 13 amino acids long. Germline CDR1 DFQATT, CDR2 SNEGSKA (reference sequence). This chain's CDR3 is CSAEGAGGEKLFF. As DNA, the CDR3 is TGCAGTGCGGAGGGGGCAGGGGGTGAAAAACTGTTTTTT.

This clonotype was observed many times. The chain employs TRBV12-3 or TRBV12-4 and TRBJ2-7, with D possibly being TRBD1 (6 bases). V was clipped by 6 bases and J by 6 bases, with 21 bases between them. This CDR3 contains 15 residues. CDR3 residues: CASRQNTGIFGEQYF. The CDR3 DNA sequence: TGTGCCAGCAGGCAAAATACAGGGATTTTCGGCGAGCAGTACTTC.

This clonotype was seen a handful of times. This sequence joins TRBV29-1 and TRBJ2-5; TRBD2 agrees at 14 bases. With 4 bases clipped from V and 2 bases from J, the junction kept 12 bases outside the gene matches. Germline V gene sequence: CDR1 SQVTM, CDR2 ANQGSEA. CDR3 length: 18 residues. CDR3 coding DNA: TGCAGCGTTGCCTTGCCCCTGGGACTAGCGGGGGTTCAAGAGACCCAGTACTTC. Encoded protein: CSVALPLGLAGVQETQYF.

This chain connects TRBV5-1 to TRBJ2-2, with 11 bases lining up with TRBD2. Germline CDR1 is SGHRS and CDR2 is YFSETQ. The length of the CDR3 is 16 residues. Trimming at V came to 4 bases and at J to 6 bases, leaving 8 bases not matched to a gene. CDR3 in DNA: TGCGCCAGCAGCCGTGGGACTAGCGGAATCTCCGGGGAGCTGTTTTTT. It yields the protein CASSRGTSGISGELFF.

The rearrangement uses TRBV12-3 or TRBV12-4 and TRBJ2-7; D may be TRBD2 (7 bases). This CDR3 has 12 residues. The V end lost 6 bases, the J end lost 8 bases, and 14 bases lay between the germline ends. CDR3 region: CASRGGGRKQYF. The CDR3 nucleotides read TGTGCCAGCAGAGGGGGGGGCCGAAAGCAGTACTTC.

This clonotype was counted between two and nine times. The V and J genes are TRBV3-1 and TRBJ1-1; 7 bases line up with TRBD1. This CDR3 comprises 14 residues. Germline loops: CDR1 LGHDT, CDR2 YNNKEL (reference sequence). Trimming removed 3 bases from V and 6 bases from J; junction bases left unmatched: 7. This chain's CDR3 is CASSQTGMVAEAFF. Written as DNA, the CDR3 is TGTGCCAGCAGCCAGACAGGGATGGTCGCTGAAGCTTTCTTT.

This clonotype was counted between two and nine times. The rearrangement links TRBV7-9 to TRBJ2-3; no definite D call. Germline values: CDR1 SEHNR, CDR2 FQNEAQ (reference sequence). The CDR3 totals 13 residues. Trimming stripped 3 bases from V and 6 bases from J, with 10 bases between. CDR3 nucleotide sequence: TGTGCCAGCAGCTTTCCAAGTCAGGATACGCAGTATTTT. Its translation: CASSFPSQDTQYF.

This clonotype was recorded a few times. The chain joins TRBV12-3 or TRBV12-4 to TRBJ2-1; D is unresolved. With 6 bases removed from V and 5 bases from J, the gap between germline ends came to 14 bases. The CDR3 runs to 14 residues. As DNA, the CDR3 is TGTGCCAGCAGCCTTACCCCTCGGGACAATGAGCAGTTCTTC. Translated: CASSLTPRDNEQFF.

V usage is TRBV15 and J usage is TRBJ2-7, with D unclear. Germline V gene sequence: CDR1 LNHNV, CDR2 YYDKDF (reference sequence). Deletions cut 1 base from V and 0 bases from J, with 10 bases between. This CDR3 spans 15 amino acids. The CDR3 DNA sequence: TGTGCCACCAGCAGAGTATTTATGTCCTCCTACGAGCAGTACTTC. Translation: CATSRVFMSSYEQYF.

As concerns this clonotype: A junction boundary mismatches the germline segment, possibly from a read error. For the CDR3, the DNA is TGTGCCGGCAGCTTGGGGACTAGGGCCCGCACAGATACGCAGTATTTT. Amino acids: CAGSLGTRARTDTQYF. The chain links TRBV7-2 to TRBJ2-3; 8 bases are a match to TRBD2. CDR3 length: 16 residues. Germline loops: CDR1 SGHTA, CDR2 FQGNSA.

Concerning this clonotype itself: One end of the junction does not line up with germline, which may come from a read error. The rearrangement joins TRBV2 to TRBJ2-7, with a tentative D call TRBD1 (5 bases). This CDR3 spans 14 amino acids. CDR1 and CDR2 from the germline V gene are SNHLY and FYNNEI. The CDR3 sequence: CASSDRYSSYEQYF. The DNA of the CDR3 is TGCGCCAGCAGTGACAGATACTCCTCCTACGAGCAGTACTTC.

The chain links TRBV6-6 to TRBJ2-5; D might be TRBD1 (5 bases). This CDR3 spans 15 amino acids. Germline CDR1 and CDR2: MNHNY and SVGAGI (reference sequence). V shed 4 bases and J shed 2 bases, with 14 bases lying between them. CDR3 DNA: TGTGCCAGCAGTTGCTCGACCAGGGATCAAGAGACCCAGTACTTC. Residues: CASSCSTRDQETQYF.

The rearrangement joins TRBV3-1 to TRBJ2-1; 8 positions agree with TRBD2. V gave up 4 bases and J gave up 4 bases; unmatched junction bases: 9. The CDR3 extends over 16 amino acids. Per the germline V gene, CDR1 is LGHDT and CDR2 is YNNKEL (reference sequence). The CDR3 bases are TGTGCCAGCAGCCGGGTTTCTAGCGGGCAATACAATGAGCAGTTCTTC. Its protein product is CASSRVSSGQYNEQFF.

With regard to this clonotype: As the CDR3 is not closed by the conserved phenylalanine or tryptophan, this likely results from a read error. V and J are TRBV5-1 and TRBJ2-1; 10 bases fit TRBD2. CDR3 length: 17 amino acids. Trimming cost V 4 bases and J 9 bases; bases outside gene matches: 16. Germline V gene data show CDR1 as SGHRS and CDR2 as YFSETQ. CDR3 nucleotides: TGCGCCAGCAGCAGCGCTGCCTCTGGGGGACTAGCGACTGAGCAGTTCTTA. Translating it yields CASSSAASGGLATEQFL.

This clonotype was seen ten or more times. This chain links TRBV29-1 with TRBJ2-5; D is perhaps TRBD1 or TRBD2 (5 bases each). This CDR3 has 16 residues. Germline-derived CDR1 and CDR2 are SQVTM and ANQGSEA. Trimming removed 6 bases at V and 5 bases at J, with 25 bases between. CDR3 protein: CSVSALVGVPGETQYF. CDR3 DNA: TGCAGCGTCTCCGCGTTGGTGGGGGTGCCAGGGGAGACCCAGTACTTC.

This clonotype was observed at least ten times. V gene TRBV12-3 or TRBV12-4 combines with J gene TRBJ2-7, with a weak D call TRBD2 (6 bases). The CDR3 contains 14 residues. The V and J ends lost 6 bases and 5 bases respectively, with 17 bases between them. DNA of the CDR3: TGTGCCAGCAGCCCCCGACCCCGGGGGAACGAGCAGTACTTC. Protein product: CASSPRPRGNEQYF.

The chain is built from TRBV28 and TRBJ2-5; tentatively, D is TRBD1 or TRBD2 (5 bases each). Trimming cost V 8 bases and J 2 bases, with 18 bases left between them. The CDR3 extends over 15 amino acids. In germline, CDR1 is MDHEN, CDR2 SYDVKM. CDR3 region: CASHRRGLGQETQYF. CDR3 coding DNA: TGTGCCAGCCACCGCCGGGGCCTGGGACAAGAGACCCAGTACTTC.

This clonotype has only a few counts. The V and J genes are TRBV7-9 and TRBJ2-4, with 7 positions matching TRBD1. CDR1 SEHNR and CDR2 FQNEAQ come from the germline V gene (reference sequence). The CDR3 length is 11 residues. J was trimmed by 12 bases and V by 4 bases; bases with no gene match: 3. The CDR3 protein is CASSYRGSQYF. The CDR3, as DNA: TGTGCCAGCAGCTACAGGGGTAGTCAGTACTTC.

The chain recombines TRBV5-4 with TRBJ2-4; D remains ambiguous. V was trimmed by 6 bases and J by 0 bases, leaving 10 bases between them. Germline V gives CDR1 SGHNT, CDR2 YYREEE (reference sequence). This CDR3 region has 14 residues. For the CDR3, the DNA is TGTGCCAGCACCAAAAACCTAGCCAAAAACATTCAGTACTTC. Translating it yields CASTKNLAKNIQYF.

This clonotype was seen repeatedly, ten times or more. The chain couples TRBV7-2 to TRBJ1-2; D is possibly TRBD1 (5 bases). The V and J ends lost 5 bases and 4 bases respectively, with 11 bases between them. The CDR3 has 13 residues. The germline V gene has CDR1 SGHTA and CDR2 FQGNSA. CDR3 coding DNA: TGTGCCAGCAGCCAGGGACGGACCTATGGCTACACCTTC. Translation: CASSQGRTYGYTF.

This clonotype occurred a few times. The genes are TRBV4-1 and TRBJ2-7; 7 bases align to TRBD1. The CDR3 runs 17 residues. Germline V CDR1 and CDR2: MGHRA, YSYEKL. The V segment lost 1 base and the J segment 7 bases; nucleotides outside the gene matches: 16. The CDR3: CASSQGGGLVTPREQYF. CDR3 DNA sequence: TGCGCCAGCAGCCAAGGAGGGGGCCTGGTGACACCCAGGGAGCAGTACTTC.

V usage is TRBV27 and J usage is TRBJ1-1, with a possible D match to TRBD1 (5 bases). Trimming took off 4 bases at V and 1 base at J, with 10 bases between the two ends. CDR1 is MNHEY and CDR2 is SMNVEV in the germline V gene (reference sequence). CDR3 length: 14 residues. The CDR3 DNA follows: TGTGCCAGCAGTTCCCCACAGGAGAACACTGAAGCTTTCTTT. It encodes CASSSPQENTEAFF.

The chain employs TRBV10-3 and TRBJ2-3; a possible D gene is TRBD2 (5 bases). Trimming pared 6 bases from V and 2 bases from J, leaving 15 bases between. In germline, CDR1 is ENHRY, CDR2 SYGVKD. The CDR3 spans 15 residues. The CDR3 region is CAISPVAGNTDTQYF. CDR3 bases: TGTGCCATCAGCCCAGTGGCGGGTAACACAGATACGCAGTATTTT.

This clonotype was seen more than once but under ten times. The rearrangement links TRBV20-1 to TRBJ2-1, with 13 bases identical to TRBD2. Trimming removed 4 bases from V and 1 base from J; junction bases left unmatched: 4. Germline V gene lookup returns CDR1 DFQATT and CDR2 SNEGSKA (reference sequence). This CDR3 comprises 16 residues. CDR3 residues: CSAKTSGGGSYNEQFF. CDR3 nucleotides: TGCAGTGCTAAAACTAGCGGGGGGGGATCCTACAATGAGCAGTTCTTC.

This clonotype showed up many times. This chain uses TRBV29-1 with TRBJ2-5; possible D gene TRBD1, 6 bases. Trimming stripped 7 bases from V and 7 bases from J, with 22 bases between. This CDR3 spans 14 amino acids. CDR1 SQVTM and CDR2 ANQGSEA come from the germline V gene. The CDR3 region has the DNA TGCAGCGCCTCGGGACACACGGCCAAAGGGACCCAGTACTTC. Encoded protein: CSASGHTAKGTQYF.

In the case of this clonotype: Relative to the germline gene, one junction end is altered; a read error may explain this. This sequence joins TRBV28 and TRBJ2-7, with 10 bases that match TRBD1. CDR3 length: 14 residues. Germline V CDR1 and CDR2: MDHEN, SYDVKM. The CDR3, as DNA: TGTGCCAGCAAGATGCCGGGACAGGGGTACGAGGAGTACTTC. As protein: CASKMPGQGYEEYF.

This chain connects TRBV7-9 to TRBJ2-7; the D is unclear. The V end was cut by 0 bases, the J end by 2 bases, with 11 bases between. The CDR3 runs 15 residues. From germline, CDR1 is SEHNR and CDR2 FQNEAQ (reference sequence). CDR3 sequence: CASSLAAREAYEQYF. The CDR3 nucleotides are TGTGCCAGCAGCTTAGCGGCTAGGGAAGCCTACGAGCAGTACTTC.

Remarks on this clonotype: A much bigger clone sits one base away, suggesting this may be a read error. The chain joins TRBV10-2 to TRBJ2-5, with D tentatively TRBD2 (5 bases). Trimming took off 4 bases at V and 2 bases at J, with 11 bases between the two ends. The CDR3 has 14 amino acids. Per germline, CDR1 WSHSY and CDR2 SAAADI. The CDR3 reads CASSGTAEQETQYF. The CDR3 DNA reads as TGCGCCAGCAGTGGTACAGCGGAACAAGAGACCCAGTACTTC.